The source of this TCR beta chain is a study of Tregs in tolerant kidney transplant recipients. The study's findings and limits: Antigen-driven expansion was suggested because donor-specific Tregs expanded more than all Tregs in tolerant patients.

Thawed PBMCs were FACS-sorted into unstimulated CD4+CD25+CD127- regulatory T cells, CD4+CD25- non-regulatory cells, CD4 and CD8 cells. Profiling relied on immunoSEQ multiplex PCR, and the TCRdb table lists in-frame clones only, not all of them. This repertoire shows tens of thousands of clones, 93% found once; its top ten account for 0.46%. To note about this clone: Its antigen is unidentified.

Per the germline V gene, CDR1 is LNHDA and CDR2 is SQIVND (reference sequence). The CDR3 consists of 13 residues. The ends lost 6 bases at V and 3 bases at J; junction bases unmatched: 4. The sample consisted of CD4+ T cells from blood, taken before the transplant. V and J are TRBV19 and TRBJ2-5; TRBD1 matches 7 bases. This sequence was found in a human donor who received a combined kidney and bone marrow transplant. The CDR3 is CASSRDSEETQYF. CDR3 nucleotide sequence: TGTGCCAGTAGCCGGGACAGTGAAGAGACCCAGTACTTC.